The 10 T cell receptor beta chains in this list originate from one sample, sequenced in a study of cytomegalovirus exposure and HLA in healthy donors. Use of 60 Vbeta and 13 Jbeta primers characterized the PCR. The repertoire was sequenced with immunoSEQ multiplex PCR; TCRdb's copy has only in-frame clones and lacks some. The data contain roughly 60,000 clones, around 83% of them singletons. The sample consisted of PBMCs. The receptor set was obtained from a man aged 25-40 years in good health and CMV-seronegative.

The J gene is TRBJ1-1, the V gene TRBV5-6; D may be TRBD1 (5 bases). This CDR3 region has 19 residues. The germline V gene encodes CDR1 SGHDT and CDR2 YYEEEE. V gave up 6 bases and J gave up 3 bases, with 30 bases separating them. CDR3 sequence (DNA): TGTGCCAGCATTTTCCAGGCAGAGCAGGGAAGAGAGGTGGACACTGAAGCTTTCTTT. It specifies CASIFQAEQGREVDTEAFF.

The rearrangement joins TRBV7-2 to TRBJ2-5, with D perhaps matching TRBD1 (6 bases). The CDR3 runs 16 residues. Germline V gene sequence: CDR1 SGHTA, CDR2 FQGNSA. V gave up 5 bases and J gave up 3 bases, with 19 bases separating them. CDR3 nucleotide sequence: TGTGCCAGCAGCCCCCTACGAGGGGGATCAAAAGAGACCCAGTACTTC. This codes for CASSPLRGGSKETQYF.

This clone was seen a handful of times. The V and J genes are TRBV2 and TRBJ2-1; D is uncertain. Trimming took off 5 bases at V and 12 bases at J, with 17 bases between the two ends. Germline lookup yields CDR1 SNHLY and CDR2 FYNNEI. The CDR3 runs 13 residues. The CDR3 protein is CASSFRPGVGQFF. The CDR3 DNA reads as TGTGCCAGCAGTTTCCGACCCGGAGTCGGGCAGTTCTTC.

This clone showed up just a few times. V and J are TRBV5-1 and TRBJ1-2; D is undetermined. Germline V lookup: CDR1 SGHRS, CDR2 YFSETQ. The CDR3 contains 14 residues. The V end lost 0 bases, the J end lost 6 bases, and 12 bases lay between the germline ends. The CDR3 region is CASSLANGRDGYTF. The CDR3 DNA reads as TGCGCCAGCAGCTTGGCCAATGGGAGGGATGGCTACACCTTC.

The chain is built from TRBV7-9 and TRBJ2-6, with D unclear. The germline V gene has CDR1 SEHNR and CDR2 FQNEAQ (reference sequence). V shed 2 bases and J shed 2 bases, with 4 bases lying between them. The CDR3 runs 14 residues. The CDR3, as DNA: TGTGCCAGCAGCTTACCAACTGGGGCCAACGTCCTGACTTTC. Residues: CASSLPTGANVLTF.

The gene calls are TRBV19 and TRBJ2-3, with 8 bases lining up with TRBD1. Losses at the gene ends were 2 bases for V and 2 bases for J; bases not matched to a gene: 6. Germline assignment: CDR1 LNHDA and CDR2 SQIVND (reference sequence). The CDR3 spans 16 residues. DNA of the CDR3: TGTGCCAGTAGTATAACTGGGACAGGTCCCACAGATACGCAGTATTTT. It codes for CASSITGTGPTDTQYF.

CDR3 amino acids: CASNLQGALGYTF. CDR3 sequence (DNA): TGTGCCAGCAACCTTCAGGGGGCGCTTGGCTACACCTTC. The V and J genes are TRBV5-4 and TRBJ1-2, with 8 bases identical to TRBD1. The CDR3 has 13 amino acids. Germline V gene lookup returns CDR1 SGHNT and CDR2 YYREEE (reference sequence). The trim removed 6 bases at V and 7 bases at J, leaving 8 bases unmatched.

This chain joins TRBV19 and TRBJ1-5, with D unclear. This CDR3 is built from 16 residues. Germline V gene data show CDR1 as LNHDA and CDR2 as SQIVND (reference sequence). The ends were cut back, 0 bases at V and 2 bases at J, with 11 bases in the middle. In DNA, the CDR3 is TGTGCCAGTAGTATAGACGGACTTGGGGGCAATCAGCCCCAGCATTTT. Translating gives CASSIDGLGGNQPQHF.

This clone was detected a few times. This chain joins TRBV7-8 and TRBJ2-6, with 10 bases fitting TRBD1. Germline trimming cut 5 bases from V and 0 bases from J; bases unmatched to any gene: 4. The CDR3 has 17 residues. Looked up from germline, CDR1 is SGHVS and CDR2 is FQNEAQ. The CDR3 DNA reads TGTGCCAGCAGCCGGGACAGGGGTAACTCTGGGGCCAACGTCCTGACTTTC. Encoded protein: CASSRDRGNSGANVLTF.

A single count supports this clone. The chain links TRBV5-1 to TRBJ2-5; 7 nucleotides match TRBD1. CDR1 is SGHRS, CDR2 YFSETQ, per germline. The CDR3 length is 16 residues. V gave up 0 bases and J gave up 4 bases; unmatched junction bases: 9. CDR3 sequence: CASSLGPTGVIETQYF. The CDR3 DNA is TGCGCCAGCAGCTTGGGTCCCACAGGGGTGATAGAGACCCAGTACTTC. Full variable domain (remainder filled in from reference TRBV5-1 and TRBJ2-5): KAGVTQTPRYLIKTRGQQVTLSCSPISGHRSVSWYQQTPGQGLQFLFEYFSETQRNKGNFPGRFSGRQFSNSRSEMNVSTLELGDSALYLCASSLGPTGVIETQYFGPGTRLLVL.